This TCR beta chain appears in the sequencing data of a study of T cell responses to AZD1222 COVID-19 vaccine (dated by TCRdb to about 2021). As for the study more broadly: AZD1222 recipients whose second dose came at about 4 weeks and those whose second dose came at about 12 weeks were combined into one group, since spike-specific TCR depth and breadth did not differ between the two schedules. Trial participants were enrolled into age subgroups of 18-55, 56-69 and 70-plus years, which contained about 150, 27 and 61 TCR-sequenced participants, respectively. A total of just over 230 trial participants underwent TCR sequencing, of whom 200 to 220 received two doses of AZD1222 and about 26 received two doses of the MenACWY control vaccine.

The CDR3 regions of human TCRbeta chains were analyzed by immunosequencing. As for the authors' bioinformatics: Repertoire TCRs were matched against a reference library of SARS-CoV-2-specific TCRs generated with the MIRA antigen-specificity platform. Breadth meant the fraction of unique TCRs that were SARS-CoV-2-associated, whereas depth meant the fraction of total T cells that were SARS-CoV-2-associated. Each spike-specific TCR was assigned to its reactive spike region and to a CD4 or CD8 class using the MIRA data. Log10-transformed breadth and depth values were compared by one-way ANOVA with Sidak's multiple comparisons tests. The source is immuneACCESS, and TCRdb retained only in-frame sequences with V and J called. Part of the clones is not carried over; for the studies checked, unresolved V genes explain less than half of this, and the remainder is unexplained. Clonal size and the V and J genes are those of that table, whereas D and trimming came from the DNA. The sample records 150,000 to 200,000 clones, 90% of which are singletons. The leading ten clones occupy 5% to 7.5% of the sample.

Deletion took 0 bases off V and 11 bases off J, with a span of 10 bases between the germline ends. The CDR3 starts with the cysteine, ends with the phenylalanine, and has 12 residues. Only the CDR3 DNA is retained, 36 bases long and in frame from the first base. CDR1 SGHTA and CDR2 FQGTGA are derived from the germline V gene. The time point label for this specimen denotes: baseline before first vaccination. Vaccinee samples came from UK trials COV001 and COV002, including a single-blind randomized controlled phase 2/3 trial of AZD1222 (ChAdOx1 nCoV-19) in healthy adults. For TCRbeta chain sequencing, PBMC samples from trial participants were taken at day 0 and at day 28 after the second dose. Results and caveats for the whole study, not just this receptor: The 56-69-year group was small, and its depth increase did not reach significance, likely because of low power. The vaccine-associated CD4 TCRs covered the entire spike protein, and the dominant responses fell in regions 160-218 and 743-854. Participants were mostly white British, with more females than males. The authors suggested clonal diversity may have been underestimated. Only five to seven AZD1222 recipients were SARS-CoV-2 seropositive at baseline, limiting conclusions about previously exposed vaccinees. After two AZD1222 doses, both the breadth and the depth of spike-specific TCRs were significantly higher than at day 0 and than in MenACWY recipients. Epitopes outside the regions mutated in the B.1.351 and B.1.1.7 variants were reportedly recognized by nearly half of the unique spike-specific TCRs. Because no day 14 peak-response samples were available, repertoires were characterized only after the peak T cell response.

About this clone itself: The antigen it binds to is not known. Base qualities are not provided; no much larger clone lies one nucleotide away.

The rearrangement combines TRBV7-3 with TRBJ1-1, with the D gene uncertain. The sample in question was peripheral blood, obtained on day 0 of AZD1222 vaccination. This TCR was sampled from an adult in good health. The CDR3 region reads CASSLTRSGAFF. The DNA sequence is given as TGTGCCAGCAGCTTAACGCGGTCCGGGGCTTTCTTT.